The T cell receptor beta chain under discussion was sequenced for a study of CD8+CD57+ T cells in acquired aplastic anemia (dated by TCRdb to between 2017 and 2018). Regarding the study in general: DNA extracted from sorted CD4+ and CD8+ cells had a mean of about 3 ug, with a range of 0.2 to 27.4 ug. An average of roughly 10 million reads for CD4+ cells and approximately 12 million reads for CD8+ cells was obtained from healthy donor samples. The investigation overall reported the following: Patients and healthy controls showed no significant difference in CD8+ Simpson's diversity (P=0.060). Twenty-nine CD8+ CDR3 sequences were found to be shared between patients and controls, but these sequences appeared to be highly expressed in patients and within the immunodominant clones of the patients.

In this study, sorted CD4+ and CD8+ T cells from the blood of healthy subjects and of severe aplastic anemia patients had their TCR repertoires deep-sequenced. Ficoll-Paque density gradient centrifugation was used to isolate peripheral blood mononuclear cells. Before DNA was extracted, CD4+ and CD8+ T cells were sorted using either FACS or magnetic beads. This clonotype was detected only a few times. Its cognate antigen has yet to be identified. Base qualities are missing; no much larger clone stands one base away. TCR beta VDJ combination and CDR3 sequence profiling used genomic DNA as the template. An Illumina HiSeq 2000 was the platform used for TCR repertoire sequencing. Concerning the study's data processing: TRBV/TRBJ rearrangement plots, CDR3 size and DJ length profiles, and Simpson's diversity index were used to assess repertoires. The most abundant DNA sequence in the deep sequencing data was taken as the immunodominant clone. CDR3 amino acid sequences were screened for sharing across subjects and compared with published repertoires and the VDJdb database. The raw public reads went through TCRdb reprocessing: fastp at Q25, MiXCR clone calling, in-frame beta chains kept. Here each entry gathers all rows of one CDR3 protein and keeps the most common genes and DNA. The V and J calls here are based on TCRdb, not the publication. Within this sample are about 100,000 distinct CDR3 sequences, with approximately 48% of them counted one time only. Of the sample, roughly 30% falls within the top ten clones.

CDR1 and CDR2, looked up from the germline V gene, are SNHLY and FYNNEI. The CDR3 spans 12 residues, from the cysteine through the phenylalanine. Only CDR3 DNA remains: 36 bases, in frame from the first base. V sheds 6 bases and J sheds 4 bases, leaving 7 bases between their ends. The V and J segments used are TRBV2 and TRBJ2-1, with no confident D gene call. This sequence was found in a human donor in good health, serving as a control. The material sequenced was sorted CD4+, CD8+, or CD8+CD57+ T cells (not recorded which) from PBMCs. The DNA sequence is given as TGTGCCAGCAGCCCCGCTTACAATGAGCAGTTCTTC. Translated, this is CASSPAYNEQFF.